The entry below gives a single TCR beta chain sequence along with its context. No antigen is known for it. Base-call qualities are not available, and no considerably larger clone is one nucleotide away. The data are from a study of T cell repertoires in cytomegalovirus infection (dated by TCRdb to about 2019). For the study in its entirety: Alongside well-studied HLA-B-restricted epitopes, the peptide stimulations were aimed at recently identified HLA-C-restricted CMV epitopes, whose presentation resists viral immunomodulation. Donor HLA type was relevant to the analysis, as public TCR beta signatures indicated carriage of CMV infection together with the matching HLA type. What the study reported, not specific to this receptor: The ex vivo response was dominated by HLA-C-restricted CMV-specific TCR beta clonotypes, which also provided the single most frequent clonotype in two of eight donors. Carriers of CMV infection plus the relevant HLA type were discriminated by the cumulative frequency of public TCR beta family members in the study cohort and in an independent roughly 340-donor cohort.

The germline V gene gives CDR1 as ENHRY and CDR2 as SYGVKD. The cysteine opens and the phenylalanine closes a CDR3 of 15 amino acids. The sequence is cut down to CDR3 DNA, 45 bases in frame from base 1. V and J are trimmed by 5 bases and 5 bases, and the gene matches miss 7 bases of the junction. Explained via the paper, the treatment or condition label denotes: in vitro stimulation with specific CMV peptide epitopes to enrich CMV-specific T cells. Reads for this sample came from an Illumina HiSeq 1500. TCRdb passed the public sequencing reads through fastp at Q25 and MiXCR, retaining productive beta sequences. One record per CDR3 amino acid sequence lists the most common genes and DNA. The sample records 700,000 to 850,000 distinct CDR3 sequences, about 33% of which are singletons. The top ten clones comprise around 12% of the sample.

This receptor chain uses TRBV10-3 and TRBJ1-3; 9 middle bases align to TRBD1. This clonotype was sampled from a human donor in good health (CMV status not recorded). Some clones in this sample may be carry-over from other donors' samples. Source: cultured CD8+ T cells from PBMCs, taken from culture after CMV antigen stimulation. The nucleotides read TGTGCCATCAGTCCACAGGGGGCCTTGAGAAACACCATATATTTT. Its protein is CAISPQGALRNTIYF.